This T cell receptor beta chain comes out of a study of blood T cells in healthy people across ages. Next came a second PCR, run for about 6 to 11 cycles, which used a sample-barcoded 5' primer along with a J-beta primer mix. Every sample gave at least 3 million paired-end reads containing CDR3. TCRdb reprocessed the 5' RACE reads with MiXCR, giving one entry per CDR3 protein. The table has about 630,000 distinct CDR3 sequences, under 25% seen once. Researchers collected about 9.7 milliliters of peripheral blood from every single donor. Each sample had at least 6.5 million PBMCs isolated. The sample taken for sequencing was blood. This clonotype was obtained from a man in his 70s in good health.

Here the CDR3 DNA reads TGTGCCAGCAGCCAAGAAACTAGCGGGAGCGTAGATACGCAGTATTTT. This encodes CASSQETSGSVDTQYF. The rearrangement uses TRBV3-1 and TRBJ2-3; 11 nucleotides line up with TRBD2. The V gene end was trimmed by 0 bases and the J gene end by 5 bases; junction bases not matched to a gene: 4. Germline V CDR1 and CDR2: LGHDT, YNNKEL (reference sequence). The CDR3 length is 16 residues.